Following are 32 T cell receptor beta chains from one sample sequenced in a study of T cells expressing NK-cell markers. One entry per CDR3 protein, without DNA, is what TCRdb gives after re-calling the 5' RACE reads. This table holds a few hundred thousand distinct CDR3 sequences. Sequencing was done on a sample of blood T cells: a sorted CD56 or NKG2C T cell subset, CD4+ or CD8+ T cells, or bulk PBMC T cells (not recorded which). These receptors were taken from a man between 18 and 69 years old in good health.

The genes are TRBV12-3 or TRBV12-4 and TRBJ1-5; the D call from TCRdb, TRBD1, cannot be confirmed without DNA. This CDR3 is built from 13 residues. The CDR3 is CASTQAPLQPQHF.

The chain employs TRBV10-3 and TRBJ2-1. Looked up from germline, CDR1 is ENHRY and CDR2 is SYGVKD. The CDR3 totals 12 residues. The CDR3 spells CAIGLTYNEQFF.

This rearrangement joins TRBV5-1 to TRBJ2-1; TCRdb reports TRBD2, a call that lacks DNA to check it against. Germline V gene lookup returns CDR1 SGHRS and CDR2 YFSETQ. The CDR3 is 18 residues long. The CDR3 loop is CASSLAGVRPKQLALQFF.

The chain joins TRBV12-3 or TRBV12-4 to TRBJ2-3; no DNA is available, so the TRBD2 call from TCRdb remains unchecked. CDR3 size: 15 residues. CDR3 residues: CASSSNGPDTDTQYF.

CDR3 residues: CASGFGGSQETQYF. The chain carries TRBV12-5 and TRBJ2-5; TCRdb's D call of TRBD2 is untestable without DNA. The length of the CDR3 is 14 residues. Germline V gene data show CDR1 as LGHNT and CDR2 as FRNRAP.

The chain employs TRBV2 and TRBJ2-1; TCRdb picks TRBD2, but there is no DNA to check that call. The CDR3 runs 11 residues. CDR1 is SNHLY and CDR2 is FYNNEI in the germline V gene. CDR3 amino acids: CASASGGVQFF.

The chain links TRBV6-2 or TRBV6-3 to TRBJ1-2. The germline V gene encodes CDR1 MNHEY and CDR2 SVGEGT. The CDR3 loop spans 14 amino acids. CDR3 amino acids: CASSYSFDLDGYTF.

The chain joins TRBV10-3 to TRBJ2-3. The CDR3 has 13 residues. The germline gives CDR1 ENHRY, CDR2 SYGVKD. CDR3 in amino acids: CAISVGSTDTQYF.

The chain is built from TRBV5-6 and TRBJ1-4. Looked up from germline, CDR1 is SGHDT and CDR2 is YYEEEE. The CDR3 covers 14 residues. The CDR3 protein is CASSLVTTNEKLFF.

V usage is TRBV5-8 and J usage is TRBJ2-1. Germline loops: CDR1 SGHTS, CDR2 YDEGEE. The CDR3 is 17 amino acids. The CDR3 loop reads CASSLPRDTFSYNEQFF.

V is TRBV9 and J is TRBJ2-5. CDR3 length: 15 amino acids. Germline values: CDR1 SGDLS, CDR2 YYNGEE. CDR3 in amino acids: CASSVDGTLGETQYF.

The chain employs TRBV11-2 and TRBJ2-7. The CDR3 has 18 residues. Germline CDR1 SGHAT, CDR2 FQNNGV. CDR3 region: CASSPKIRNQPSSYEQYF.

This chain connects TRBV7-6 to TRBJ2-7; TCRdb proposes TRBD2, but this gene call is untestable without DNA. The CDR3 runs to 19 residues. The germline V gene has CDR1 SGHVS and CDR2 FNYEAQ. CDR3 protein: CASSRSSDGTSGFAYEQYF.

This rearrangement joins TRBV7-2 to TRBJ1-2. The CDR3 loop spans 16 amino acids. CDR1 and CDR2 from the germline V gene are SGHTA and FQGNSA. This chain's CDR3 is CASSRSHAGILYGYTF.

This chain connects TRBV2 to TRBJ1-5; TCRdb's D gene call, TRBD1, goes unchecked for lack of DNA. This CDR3 comprises 14 residues. CDR1 SNHLY and CDR2 FYNNEI come from the germline V gene. This chain's CDR3 is CASSESGGRQPQHF.

The rearrangement joins TRBV28 to TRBJ1-2. CDR1 and CDR2 (germline): MDHEN, SYDVKM. This CDR3 has 16 amino acids. CDR3 protein: CASRSGGVWVQGGYTF.

The chain is built from TRBV27 and TRBJ1-2; the D call of TRBD1 rests on TCRdb alone, since no DNA is present to check it. The CDR3 runs to 19 residues. From germline, CDR1 is MNHEY and CDR2 SMNVEV (reference sequence). The CDR3 sequence is CASSRHGTGREEGYYGYTF.

This chain joins TRBV5-1 and TRBJ2-1; TCRdb selects TRBD2, and the lack of DNA leaves this call unchecked. This CDR3 is 16 amino acids long. Germline CDR1 and CDR2: SGHRS and YFSETQ. The CDR3 sequence is CASRWTSGGAVDEQFF.

The chain couples TRBV10-3 to TRBJ1-3; checking the TCRdb D call of TRBD1 is not possible without DNA. This CDR3 contains 16 residues. Germline V CDR1 and CDR2: ENHRY, SYGVKD. This CDR3 reads CAISELGANSGNTIYF.

The rearrangement joins TRBV14 to TRBJ2-2; the D call from TCRdb, TRBD2, cannot be confirmed without DNA. Germline CDR1 and CDR2: SGHDN and FVKESK. This CDR3 is 18 amino acids long. This CDR3 reads CASSQGEGRGSLPGELFF.

V gene TRBV6-4 combines with J gene TRBJ1-2; the D call of TRBD1 rests on TCRdb alone, since no DNA is present to check it. This CDR3 is 14 amino acids long. Germline values: CDR1 MRHNA, CDR2 SNTAGT. CDR3 protein: CASRPSTGTYGYTF.

The rearrangement links TRBV20-1 to TRBJ2-5; TCRdb selects TRBD1, and the lack of DNA leaves this call unchecked. Germline V lookup: CDR1 DFQATT, CDR2 SNEGSKA (reference sequence). The CDR3 extends over 15 amino acids. CDR3 sequence reads: CSARRSGGRQETQYF.

The gene calls are TRBV3-1 and TRBJ1-5. This CDR3 has 15 residues. CDR1 and CDR2 from the germline V gene are LGHDT and YNNKEL (reference sequence). The CDR3 loop reads CASSPRGRDYQPQHF. Full variable domain (outside the CDR3, taken from reference TRBV3-1 and TRBJ1-5): DTAVSQTPKYLVTQMGNDKSIKCEQNLGHDTMYWYKQDSKKFLKIMFSYNNKELIINETVPNRFSPKSPDKAHLNLHINSLELGDSAVYFCASSPRGRDYQPQHFGDGTRLSIL.

The chain uses TRBV2 and TRBJ2-3; the D call of TRBD2 rests on TCRdb alone, since no DNA is present to check it. CDR3 length: 16 amino acids. Germline V lookup: CDR1 SNHLY, CDR2 FYNNEI. The chain's CDR3 is CASSDRGSRSTDTQYF.

This rearrangement joins TRBV5-1 to TRBJ1-4. This CDR3 is 13 amino acids long. Germline assignment: CDR1 SGHRS and CDR2 YFSETQ. The CDR3: CASSSDQNEKLFF.

This rearrangement joins TRBV7-2 to TRBJ1-1; TCRdb reports TRBD1, a call that lacks DNA to check it against. Germline CDR1 and CDR2: SGHTA and FQGNSA. The CDR3 sequence is 16 residues long. This CDR3 reads CASLKGLDRRNTEAFF.

This chain joins TRBV7-9 and TRBJ1-6; without DNA, the TCRdb call of TRBD1 cannot be checked. Germline assignment: CDR1 SEHNR and CDR2 FQNEAQ (reference sequence). This CDR3 contains 15 residues. The CDR3 region is CASSGLGPMNSPLHF.

The chain is built from TRBV6-1 and TRBJ1-1; TCRdb lists TRBD1, though no DNA is available to test this call. CDR3 length equals 18 residues. The V gene's germline CDR1 is MNHNS and CDR2 SASEGT. The CDR3 sequence is CASSKAYGTGVMNTEAFF.

The chain recombines TRBV9 with TRBJ1-5; TCRdb picks TRBD1, but there is no DNA to check that call. The CDR3 sequence is 18 residues long. The germline V gene encodes CDR1 SGDLS and CDR2 YYNGEE. The CDR3 spells CASSVGLRGTGINQPQHF. Full variable domain (remainder filled in from reference TRBV9 and TRBJ1-5): DSGVTQTPKHLITATGQRVTLRCSPRSGDLSVYWYQQSLDQGLQFLIQYYNGEERAKGNILERFSAQQFPDLHSELNLSSLELGDSALYFCASSVGLRGTGINQPQHFGDGTRLSIL.

V and J are TRBV4-1 and TRBJ2-5; the D gene TCRdb calls, TRBD1, cannot be checked with no DNA. Germline assignment: CDR1 MGHRA and CDR2 YSYEKL. The CDR3 has 15 amino acids. The CDR3 loop is CASSQDVRARETQYF.

The gene calls are TRBV10-3 and TRBJ1-1. This CDR3 has 14 amino acids. Germline CDR1 ENHRY, CDR2 SYGVKD. This chain's CDR3 is CAISRLGWNTEAFF.

The rearrangement uses TRBV6-1 and TRBJ2-3; TCRdb selects TRBD2, and the lack of DNA leaves this call unchecked. Germline V gene sequence: CDR1 MNHNS, CDR2 SASEGT. The CDR3 has 17 amino acids. The CDR3 loop reads CASSVGTSGGRTDTQYF.